This T cell receptor (beta chain) was obtained from a study of spatial heterogeneity in lung cancer (dated by TCRdb to the late 2010s). Notes on the research overall: More beta-chain than alpha-chain transcripts were consistently detected, likely reflecting higher beta-chain transcript abundance. Both alpha and beta chains were TCR-sequenced in 210 or so tumor regions, around 64 matched nontumor lung samples and around 54 PBMC samples obtained at surgery. The study linked features of the TCR repertoire to counts of nonsynonymous mutations, which were determined by whole-exome sequencing of tumor tissue. In tumor regions, TCR transcript counts showed a strong correlation with a T cell transcriptional module score from matched bulk RNA-seq. In the raw uncorrected reads, each unique combination of TCR and UMI appeared more than ten times on average. The study quantitatively compared TCR alpha and beta repertoires across multiple tumor regions, matched nontumor lung and blood in non-small cell lung cancer.

According to the study, the label for this sample's time point signals: sample taken at primary tumor resection. The donors were 70 or so patients from the lung TRACERx cohort who had early-stage, untreated non-small cell lung cancer. Whole RNA extracted from tumor and nontumor lung tissue, or from cryopreserved PBMC samples, was used for TCR sequencing without cell sorting. Only patients with enough RNA available from two or more tumor regions were chosen for TCR sequencing. Before being selected, tumor and adjacent nontumor lung specimens were reviewed by a lung pathologist. This clonotype showed up just a few times. The specificity of this receptor is unknown. The input lacks base qualities; no much larger clone sits a single base away. Overall study outcomes, separate from this receptor: Confirming at a functional level the hypothesis that regional TCRs recognize regional mutations was considered to require additional single-cell paired TCR alpha and beta sequencing. A correlation was observed between the number of expanded intratumoral alpha and beta TCRs and the tumor nonsynonymous mutation count. Counts of ubiquitous and regional expanded TCRs were found to correlate with counts of ubiquitous and regional nonsynonymous mutations, respectively. TCR-seq coverage of tumor T cells was estimated at only roughly 6.5% for alpha chains and approximately 13% for beta chains.

The library was built by means of 5' RACE. Sequenced on a NextSeq 500. In the TCR library protocol, a unique molecular identifier was attached to each TCR cDNA molecule so that PCR and sequencing errors could be corrected. The paper's data handling went like this. TCR identification, UMI-based error correction and CDR3 extraction were performed with Decombinator tools. TCRs above a frequency of 2 per 1,000, corresponding to the top 1% of the tumor frequency distribution, were defined as expanded. Expanded tumor TCRs were classed as regional if statistically deemed absent (corrected P<0.05) from at least one tumor region, otherwise ubiquitous. Each repertoire was subsampled 100 times to 5,000 TCRs, after which Renyi diversity was computed with the R vegan package. CDR3 similarity networks were constructed using string-kernel similarity of amino acid triplets, with links drawn between CDR3s whose pairwise similarity was above 0.82. The public reads were quality trimmed at Q25 with fastp and then assembled into clones with MiXCR by TCRdb, keeping productive beta chains. Every entry covers one CDR3 protein and lists the most common genes and DNA from its rows. The authors' filters were not applied to this entry. A total of some 97,000 distinct CDR3 sequences appear in this sample, 3.5% to 5% of them only once. Jointly, the top ten make up 21% of the sample.

V is cut by 0 bases and J by 3 bases, and the space between the germline ends is 12 bases. The CDR3, cysteine through phenylalanine, is 15 amino acids long. The sequence is cut down to CDR3 DNA, 45 bases in frame from base 1. The germline V gene specifies MGHRA as CDR1 and YSYEKL as CDR2. This TCR derives from a male donor with early-stage non-small cell lung cancer. The chain links TRBV4-1 with TRBJ2-7, with TRBD1 perhaps the D gene, on 5 matching bases. Sequenced here: lung tumor tissue, sampled at surgery. The CDR3 amino acid sequence is: CASSQDIRDNYEQYF. The DNA reads as follows: TGCGCCAGCAGCCAAGACATCAGGGATAACTACGAGCAGTACTTC.